The T cell receptor beta chain under discussion was sequenced for a study of Ad26.COV2.S vaccination and SARS-CoV-2 variants. Study context: Sample donor was a member of the COV1001 Ad26.COV2.S trial arm. Donor got 5x10^10 or 1x10^11 viral particles of Ad26.COV2.S.

Data came from immunoSEQ multiplex PCR; TCRdb stores just in-frame clones and leaves some out. The sample holds around 300,000 clones, about 86% seen once. Treatment noted: around 19 received Ad26.COV2.S at low or high dose, single or two shots; five or six received placebo; per-sample allocation not given. Collection of the samples took place on day 63 after the first injection of vaccine or placebo. Trimming removed 10 bases from V and 6 bases from J, with 19 bases in between. This CDR3 comprises 14 residues. The germline V gene has CDR1 SEHNR and CDR2 FQNEAQ (reference sequence). The sequencing here drew on peripheral blood, taken in a trial of Ad26.COV2.S vaccine versus placebo. The TCR sequence derives from a person between 18 and 65 years old who received the Ad26.COV2.S COVID-19 vaccine or a placebo. This chain joins TRBV7-9 and TRBJ2-1; maybe TRBD2 (6 bases). The chain's CDR3 is CATGWGTGANEQFF. CDR3 in DNA: TGTGCCACCGGATGGGGGACGGGAGCCAATGAGCAGTTCTTC.